Listed below are T cell receptor beta chains from one sample, sequenced in a study of siplizumab effects on memory and regulatory T cells. Method: immunoSEQ multiplex PCR; TCRdb's copy keeps in-frame clones and lacks some. The profile shows about 64,000 clones, around 96% of them singletons. Sequencing was performed on naive CD8+ T cells sorted from blood. The receptors originated from a human donor in good health. CDR3s include the opening cysteine and the closing phenylalanine or tryptophan. A D gene is named only where the DNA matches it firmly. The size field is filled for only some rows; it gives once, few, many or a size class.

J gene: TRBJ2-7
clone size: .
V gene: TRBV7-9
D gene: .
CDR3 DNA: TGTGCCAGCAGCTCCTTGGACAGAACCTACGAGCAGTACTTC
CDR3 protein: CASSSLDRTYEQYF

J gene: TRBJ2-7
clone size: .
V gene: TRBV27
D gene: .
CDR3 DNA: TGTGCCAGCAGTTTATTTCCAGCGGGCGCCACCTACGAGCAGTACTTC
CDR3 protein: CASSLFPAGATYEQYF

J gene: TRBJ2-1
clone size: .
V gene: TRBV10-2
D gene: TRBD2
CDR3 DNA: TGCGCCAGCCTGGGAGCGGGGGTACCCTACAATGAGCAGTTCTTC
CDR3 protein: CASLGAGVPYNEQFF

J gene: TRBJ2-1
clone size: .
V gene: TRBV6-6
D gene: .
CDR3 DNA: TGTGCCAGCAGCCGGGTTAGCTCCTACAATGAGCAGTTCTTC
CDR3 protein: CASSRVSSYNEQFF

J gene: TRBJ2-7
clone size: .
V gene: TRBV5-4
D gene: TRBD1
CDR3 DNA: TGTGCCAGCAGCTTTTCGGGACAGGGTTTAGGGGCGTACTTC
CDR3 protein: CASSFSGQGLGAYF

J gene: TRBJ2-3
clone size: .
V gene: TRBV10-1
D gene: TRBD2
CDR3 DNA: TGCGCCAGCAGTGAGGGTAGCGGGGGGGGTCCTAGCACAGATACGCAGTATTTT
CDR3 protein: CASSEGSGGGPSTDTQYF

J gene: TRBJ2-7
clone size: .
V gene: TRBV5-5
D gene: .
CDR3 DNA: TGTGCCAGCAGCCTGACGCCAACCTACGAGCAGTACTTC
CDR3 protein: CASSLTPTYEQYF

J gene: TRBJ2-5
clone size: once
V gene: TRBV2
D gene: .
CDR3 DNA: TGTGCCAGCAGGGTCCGGGACCCCCAAGAGACCCAGTACTTC
CDR3 protein: CASRVRDPQETQYF

J gene: TRBJ1-1
clone size: .
V gene: TRBV9
D gene: TRBD1
CDR3 DNA: TGTGCCAGCGGAACAGGGGGCACTGAAGCTTTCTTT
CDR3 protein: CASGTGGTEAFF

J gene: TRBJ2-5
clone size: .
V gene: TRBV7-2
D gene: TRBD2
CDR3 DNA: TGTGCCAGCAGCTTAGCAGGCGGGGGGGCAGAGACCCAGTACTTC
CDR3 protein: CASSLAGGGAETQYF

J gene: TRBJ2-3
clone size: .
V gene: TRBV11-3
D gene: TRBD2
CDR3 DNA: TGTGCCAGCAGCCCGAGCAGACTAGCTCAACCCACAGATACGCAGTATTTT
CDR3 protein: CASSPSRLAQPTDTQYF

J gene: TRBJ2-7
clone size: .
V gene: TRBV27
D gene: .
CDR3 DNA: TGTGCCAGCAGTGCAGGGGTACACGAGCAGTACTTC
CDR3 protein: CASSAGVHEQYF

J gene: TRBJ2-3
clone size: once
V gene: TRBV5-4
D gene: .
CDR3 DNA: TGTGCCAGCAGCTGGGGAGATACGCAGTATTTT
CDR3 protein: CASSWGDTQYF

J gene: TRBJ1-1
clone size: .
V gene: TRBV5-5
D gene: .
CDR3 DNA: TGTGCCAGCAGCTTGACAGGCCAGAACACTGAAGCTTTCTTT
CDR3 protein: CASSLTGQNTEAFF

J gene: TRBJ2-3
clone size: .
V gene: TRBV13
D gene: .
CDR3 DNA: TGTGCCAGCGGGCCGGGGCCAAGCACAGATACGCAGTATTTT
CDR3 protein: CASGPGPSTDTQYF

J gene: TRBJ2-7
clone size: .
V gene: TRBV4-1
D gene: TRBD1
CDR3 DNA: TGCGCCAGCAGCCAAGGAGTCGGACAGGGGGCAGGCGAGCAGTACTTC
CDR3 protein: CASSQGVGQGAGEQYF

J gene: TRBJ1-6
clone size: .
V gene: TRBV15
D gene: .
CDR3 DNA: TGTGCCAGCGGGGGAGGGCTCCTATCACCCCTCCACTTT
CDR3 protein: CASGGGLLSPLHF

J gene: TRBJ2-3
clone size: .
V gene: TRBV13
D gene: TRBD2
CDR3 DNA: TGTGCCAGCTTCCCGCGGGGGACGACAGATACGCAGTATTTT
CDR3 protein: CASFPRGTTDTQYF

J gene: TRBJ2-2
clone size: once
V gene: TRBV2
D gene: TRBD2
CDR3 DNA: TGTGCCAGCAGTGAAGCTAGCGGGGCGAACACCGGGGAGCTGTTTTTT
CDR3 protein: CASSEASGANTGELFF

J gene: TRBJ2-7
clone size: .
V gene: TRBV27
D gene: TRBD2
CDR3 DNA: TGTGCCAGCAGTCTGGGTCTAGCGGATTACGAGCAGTACTTC
CDR3 protein: CASSLGLADYEQYF

J gene: TRBJ1-3
clone size: .
V gene: TRBV15
D gene: .
CDR3 DNA: TGTGCCACCAGCAGTGATATGGGCCCTGGAAACACCATATATTTT
CDR3 protein: CATSSDMGPGNTIYF

J gene: TRBJ2-5
clone size: .
V gene: TRBV4-3
D gene: .
CDR3 DNA: TGCGCCAGCAGCCAAGTGGTGGGAGAGACCCAGTACTTC
CDR3 protein: CASSQVVGETQYF

J gene: TRBJ2-7
clone size: .
V gene: TRBV7-3
D gene: TRBD1
CDR3 DNA: TGTGCCAGCAGCTTAGGGATGGGACAGGGGACCTACGAGCAGTACTTC
CDR3 protein: CASSLGMGQGTYEQYF

J gene: TRBJ2-5
clone size: .
V gene: TRBV15
D gene: .
CDR3 DNA: TGTGCCACCAGCAGAGTTGGGGGACAAGAGACCCAGTACTTC
CDR3 protein: CATSRVGGQETQYF

J gene: TRBJ2-5
clone size: .
V gene: TRBV4-1
D gene: .
CDR3 DNA: TGCGCCAGCAGCCATCTAGGAGGAGAGACCCAGTACTTC
CDR3 protein: CASSHLGGETQYF

J gene: TRBJ2-7
clone size: .
V gene: TRBV6-5
D gene: .
CDR3 DNA: TGTGCCAGCAGCAACCCCCGGGTTCCCCCCTACGAGCAGTACTTC
CDR3 protein: CASSNPRVPPYEQYF

J gene: TRBJ1-6
clone size: .
V gene: TRBV10-3
D gene: .
CDR3 DNA: TGTGCCATCAGTGAGTCAGTATCGGTTAATAATTCACCCCTCCACTTT
CDR3 protein: CAISESVSVNNSPLHF

J gene: TRBJ1-3
clone size: .
V gene: TRBV4-2
D gene: .
CDR3 DNA: TGTGCCAGCAGCCAAGGGTTTGATCCTGGAAACACCATATATTTT
CDR3 protein: CASSQGFDPGNTIYF

J gene: TRBJ1-5
clone size: .
V gene: TRBV19
D gene: .
CDR3 DNA: TGTGCCAGTACCCCGGTGGGAGGTCAGCCCCAGCATTTT
CDR3 protein: CASTPVGGQPQHF

J gene: TRBJ2-1
clone size: once
V gene: TRBV9
D gene: .
CDR3 DNA: TGTGCCAGCAGCCCGACAGTTAGCTCCTACAATGAGCAGTTCTTC
CDR3 protein: CASSPTVSSYNEQFF

J gene: TRBJ2-3
clone size: .
V gene: TRBV27
D gene: TRBD2
CDR3 DNA: TGTGCCAGCAGTGGAGCGGGGGGGGGCACAGATACGCAGTATTTT
CDR3 protein: CASSGAGGGTDTQYF

J gene: TRBJ2-1
clone size: .
V gene: TRBV4-1
D gene: .
CDR3 DNA: TGCGCCAGCAGCCAAACTAGAGACAATGAGCAGTTCTTC
CDR3 protein: CASSQTRDNEQFF

J gene: TRBJ2-7
clone size: .
V gene: TRBV5-4
D gene: TRBD2
CDR3 DNA: TGTGCCAGCAGCGACGTAGCGGGGGGGTACGAGCAGTACTTC
CDR3 protein: CASSDVAGGYEQYF

J gene: TRBJ1-4
clone size: .
V gene: TRBV21-1
D gene: .
CDR3 DNA: TGTGCCAGCAGCAAAGCGCAGAGAAGGGAAAAACTGTTTTTT
CDR3 protein: CASSKAQRREKLFF

J gene: TRBJ2-3
clone size: .
V gene: TRBV4-2
D gene: .
CDR3 DNA: TGTGCCAGCAGCGCCAACACTGCTCCCGATACGCAGTATTTT
CDR3 protein: CASSANTAPDTQYF

J gene: TRBJ1-1
clone size: once
V gene: TRBV6-4
D gene: .
CDR3 DNA: TGTGCCAGCAGAAACGGGAACACTGAAGCTTTCTTT
CDR3 protein: CASRNGNTEAFF

J gene: TRBJ1-3
clone size: .
V gene: TRBV10-2
D gene: .
CDR3 DNA: TGCGCCAGCAGTGAGTTCGCAGGGTCTGGAAACACCATATATTTT
CDR3 protein: CASSEFAGSGNTIYF

J gene: TRBJ1-2
clone size: once
V gene: TRBV5-6
D gene: TRBD1
CDR3 DNA: TGTGCCAGCAGCGTGGAGGCACCACAGGAGGGGGCGCGGGGCTATGGCTACACCTTC
CDR3 protein: CASSVEAPQEGARGYGYTF

J gene: TRBJ2-1
clone size: .
V gene: TRBV30
D gene: TRBD2
CDR3 DNA: TGTGCCTGGAGTGTGCGGGGGAGCTCCTACAATGAGCAGTTCTTC
CDR3 protein: CAWSVRGSSYNEQFF

J gene: TRBJ1-4
clone size: .
V gene: TRBV6-5
D gene: .
CDR3 DNA: TGTGCCAGCAGTTACGATCGTGGGAATGAAAAACTGTTTTTT
CDR3 protein: CASSYDRGNEKLFF

J gene: TRBJ2-1
clone size: .
V gene: TRBV19
D gene: .
CDR3 DNA: TGTGCCAGTAGTATCGATGGGGTCGATGAGCAGTTCTTC
CDR3 protein: CASSIDGVDEQFF

J gene: TRBJ2-2
clone size: .
V gene: TRBV9
D gene: TRBD1
CDR3 DNA: TGTGCCAGCAGCGCGACAGGGTTGGGCACCGGGGAGCTGTTTTTT
CDR3 protein: CASSATGLGTGELFF

J gene: TRBJ1-2
clone size: .
V gene: TRBV5-6
D gene: .
CDR3 DNA: TGTGCCAGCAGCTTAGGGCAGTCAGACTATGGCTACACCTTC
CDR3 protein: CASSLGQSDYGYTF

J gene: TRBJ2-1
clone size: .
V gene: TRBV19
D gene: .
CDR3 DNA: TGTGCCAGTAGTATGCTCGACGGGGGTGATGAGCAGTTCTTC
CDR3 protein: CASSMLDGGDEQFF

J gene: TRBJ2-7
clone size: .
V gene: TRBV19
D gene: .
CDR3 DNA: TGTGCCAGTAGTATGTCGGGGGCCCCGGGCGAGCAGTACTTC
CDR3 protein: CASSMSGAPGEQYF

J gene: TRBJ1-4
clone size: .
V gene: TRBV13
D gene: TRBD1
CDR3 DNA: TGTGCCAGCAGCAAACGGACAGGAGATAATGAAAAACTGTTTTTT
CDR3 protein: CASSKRTGDNEKLFF

J gene: TRBJ1-2
clone size: .
V gene: TRBV5-4
D gene: TRBD1
CDR3 DNA: TGTGCCAGCAGACCCGGGACAGGGGAAGAAGGCTACACCTTC
CDR3 protein: CASRPGTGEEGYTF

J gene: TRBJ2-7
clone size: .
V gene: TRBV7-9
D gene: TRBD1
CDR3 DNA: TGTGCCAGCAGCTTATCGCCGGACAGGGACTACGAGCAGTACTTC
CDR3 protein: CASSLSPDRDYEQYF

J gene: TRBJ1-1
clone size: .
V gene: TRBV6-5
D gene: .
CDR3 DNA: TGTGCCAGCAGTGTAAACAGTGCGGTGAACACTGAAGCTTTCTTT
CDR3 protein: CASSVNSAVNTEAFF

J gene: TRBJ1-1
clone size: .
V gene: TRBV19
D gene: .
CDR3 DNA: TGTGCCAGTAATACTCACACTGAAGCTTTCTTT
CDR3 protein: CASNTHTEAFF

J gene: TRBJ2-1
clone size: .
V gene: TRBV14
D gene: .
CDR3 DNA: TGTGCCAGCAGCGACTACCCCGGGACTCACAATGAGCAGTTCTTC
CDR3 protein: CASSDYPGTHNEQFF

J gene: TRBJ2-3
clone size: .
V gene: TRBV6-1
D gene: .
CDR3 DNA: TGTGCCAGCAGTGAATTCGGGGGTGGGACAGATACGCAGTATTTT
CDR3 protein: CASSEFGGGTDTQYF

J gene: TRBJ1-2
clone size: .
V gene: TRBV15
D gene: .
CDR3 DNA: TGTGCCACCACCTCTGCGGGGGCAGACTATGGCTACACCTTC
CDR3 protein: CATTSAGADYGYTF

J gene: TRBJ2-3
clone size: .
V gene: TRBV15
D gene: .
CDR3 DNA: TGTGCCACCTCAGGGCCCACAGATACGCAGTATTTT
CDR3 protein: CATSGPTDTQYF

J gene: TRBJ2-4
clone size: .
V gene: TRBV6-5
D gene: .
CDR3 DNA: TGTGCCAGCAGTTTTGGCCGAGGAGGTAACATTCAGTACTTC
CDR3 protein: CASSFGRGGNIQYF